These 11 T cell receptor beta chains were all obtained from the same sample, sequenced in a study of cytomegalovirus exposure and HLA in healthy donors. Only in-frame clones appear in the TCRdb table, and some are missing; sequencing was by immunoSEQ multiplex PCR. The sample has about 120,000 clones; around 89% are singletons. Input material: PBMCs. These receptors were collected from a woman between 18 and 30 years old in good health and CMV-seropositive.

The chain employs TRBV11-3 and TRBJ2-4; D is perhaps TRBD1 (5 bases). Trimming removed 0 bases from V and 9 bases from J, with 12 bases in between. This CDR3 comprises 14 residues. Germline V CDR1 and CDR2: SGHNT, YENEEA. The CDR3 nucleotides read TGTGCCAGCAGCTTAGAGCAGGGTATGGGCATTCAGTACTTC. Translation: CASSLEQGMGIQYF. The entire variable domain, with the rest obtained from reference TRBV11-3 and TRBJ2-4, is as follows: EAGVVQSPRYKIIEKKQPVAFWCNPISGHNTLYWYLQNLGQGPELLIRYENEEAVDDSQLPKDRFSAERLKGVDSTLKIQPAELGDSAVYLCASSLEQGMGIQYFGAGTRLSVL.

The V and J genes are TRBV10-1 and TRBJ2-3; 11 bases align to TRBD1. Germline assignment: CDR1 WNHNN and CDR2 SYGVQD (reference sequence). The CDR3 is made up of 17 amino acids. The V gene end was trimmed by 4 bases and the J gene end by 2 bases; junction bases not matched to a gene: 8. CDR3 region: CASSGTGGSGYTDTQYF. CDR3 coding DNA: TGCGCCAGCAGTGGGACAGGGGGCAGTGGTTACACAGATACGCAGTATTTT.

The chain links TRBV18 to TRBJ2-7, with 11 bases matching TRBD2. The length of the CDR3 is 17 residues. V was clipped by 4 bases and J by 1 base; unmatched bases: 9. From germline, CDR1 is KGHSH and CDR2 LQKENI. The CDR3 bases are TGTGCCAGCTCACGCGGGACTAGCGGCTTCCTTTCCTACGAGCAGTACTTC. It is translated as CASSRGTSGFLSYEQYF.

This chain links TRBV7-3 with TRBJ2-2; D perhaps matches TRBD2 (5 bases). Germline V gene sequence: CDR1 SGHTA, CDR2 FQGTGA. There are 12 residues in the CDR3. V was pared by 2 bases and J by 8 bases, with 6 bases between. DNA of the CDR3: TGTGCCAGCAGCTTAGGGAGTGGGGAGCTGTTTTTT. Its protein product is CASSLGSGELFF.

This clone was recorded only once. This chain joins TRBV4-2 and TRBJ2-1, with TRBD2 matching 10 bases. CDR3 length: 16 residues. CDR1 and CDR2 (germline): LGHNA, YNFKEQ. Trimming cost V 3 bases and J 0 bases; bases outside gene matches: 2. The CDR3 DNA reads TGTGCCAGCAGCCACGCTAGCGGGAGCTCCTACAATGAGCAGTTCTTC. Translated, it gives CASSHASGSSYNEQFF.

The V and J genes are TRBV7-3 and TRBJ2-7; D is possibly TRBD2 (6 bases). V was cut by 10 bases and J by 2 bases, with 15 bases left in between. The V gene's germline CDR1 is SGHTA and CDR2 FQGTGA. This CDR3 is built from 13 residues. CDR3 bases: TGTGCCACCTCCCTAGCGCCGACCTACGAGCAGTACTTC. Translation gives CATSLAPTYEQYF. The entire variable domain, with the rest obtained from reference TRBV7-3 and TRBJ2-7, is as follows: GAGVSQTPSNKVTEKGKYVELRCDPISGHTALYWYRQSLGQGPEFLIYFQGTGAADDSGLPNDRFFAVRPEGSVSTLKIQRTERGDSAVYLCATSLAPTYEQYFGPGTRLTVT.

The chain is built from TRBV18 and TRBJ2-3, with TRBD1 matching over 8 bases. CDR1 and CDR2 from the germline V gene are KGHSH and LQKENI. This CDR3 is built from 17 residues. The ends lost 1 base at V and 3 bases at J; junction bases unmatched: 9. This chain's CDR3 is CASSPLLTGGRTDTQYF. The CDR3 bases are TGTGCCAGCTCACCACTTTTAACAGGGGGTAGGACAGATACGCAGTATTTT.

The chain links TRBV2 to TRBJ1-1; D might be TRBD1 (5 bases). Trimming removed 5 bases at V and 6 bases at J, with 19 bases between. CDR3 size: 15 residues. Germline CDR1 SNHLY, CDR2 FYNNEI. The CDR3 is CASSRLTEAKAEAFF. CDR3 in DNA: TGTGCCAGCAGTCGGTTGACAGAGGCGAAGGCTGAAGCTTTCTTT.

The chain employs TRBV4-3 and TRBJ2-1, with 10 bases fitting TRBD1. Germline V gene lookup returns CDR1 LGHNA and CDR2 YSLEER. The CDR3 has 15 residues. J was trimmed by 7 bases and V by 3 bases; bases with no gene match: 6. CDR3 nucleotides: TGCGCCAGCAGCCAGGGACAGGGGCGGGGGAATGAGCAGTTCTTC. Translation gives CASSQGQGRGNEQFF.

This clone came up a few times. The rearrangement joins TRBV5-1 to TRBJ1-2, with D possibly TRBD1 on 5 matching bases. The CDR3 is 14 residues long. Deletions cut 3 bases from V and 10 bases from J, with 19 bases between. CDR1 is SGHRS, CDR2 YFSETQ, per germline. CDR3 DNA sequence: TGCGCCAGCAGCTCCGAGGTGGGCAGGGAGGACTACACCTTC. Translated, it gives CASSSEVGREDYTF.

The rearrangement joins TRBV5-1 to TRBJ2-5; unclear D gene. The ends were cut back, 4 bases at V and 4 bases at J, with 8 bases in the middle. Per germline, CDR1 SGHRS and CDR2 YFSETQ. This CDR3 contains 12 residues. CDR3 amino acids: CASSISRETQYF. CDR3 coding DNA: TGCGCCAGCAGCATAAGTAGAGAGACCCAGTACTTC.